This TCR beta chain derives from a study of blood T cell repertoires in COVID-19. Two negative PCRs, clearance, or symptom resolution had been documented for recovered Cohort 3 donors. Per germline, CDR1 SGHRS and CDR2 YFSETQ. The V segment lost 1 base and the J segment 4 bases; nucleotides outside the gene matches: 6. The CDR3 has 17 amino acids. This clone was detected a few times. Measured with immunoSEQ multiplex PCR; TCRdb has only the in-frame clones, and not every one. Found here are 400,000 to 450,000 clones, around 91% of them singletons; the top ten hold around 1.1%. V gene TRBV5-1 combines with J gene TRBJ2-2; TRBD1 agrees at 11 bases. The sequence derives from a young man who had recovered from COVID-19. The specimen was PBMCs or T cells enriched from blood (not recorded which). The CDR3 sequence: CASSLMGTGGFTGELFF. The CDR3 DNA is TGCGCCAGCAGCTTGATGGGGACAGGGGGTTTCACCGGGGAGCTGTTTTTT. The whole variable domain, filled in from reference TRBV5-1 and TRBJ2-2, reads KAGVTQTPRYLIKTRGQQVTLSCSPISGHRSVSWYQQTPGQGLQFLFEYFSETQRNKGNFPGRFSGRQFSNSRSEMNVSTLELGDSALYLCASSLMGTGGFTGELFFGEGSRLTVL.